This TCR beta chain stems from a study of regulatory T cells in long-lasting Graves disease. The time point: newly diagnosed GD, antithyroid drugs for less than 3 months. Following extraction of RNA from PBMCs, that RNA was used to make the TCR library. This clonotype appeared a few times. Its cognate antigen is unknown. Findings and limits, study-wide: Persistent disease preferred TRBV28, TRBJ1-2 and TRBJ2-5. Owing to a sample size that was small, accuracy may have been reduced.

In building TCR beta libraries, iRepertoire HTBI primers were used together with Arm-PCR of CDR3 regions. TCRdb analysed the multiplex PCR reads with MiXCR anew, one entry per CDR3 protein. The table includes 350,000 to 500,000 distinct CDR3 sequences, approximately 15% detected once. V lost 3 bases and J 3 bases, leaving 7 bases between the germline ends. The CDR3 contains 12 residues. Germline CDR1 SQVTM, CDR2 ANQGSEA. Separately, the same data were catalogued under a study of T cells in Graves' hyperthyroidism and ophthalmopathy. From that paper: Uncontrolled infection, other autoimmune disease, pregnancy or lactation excluded patients. In simple terms, a model built on 13 V-J features told ophthalmopathy apart from stable hyperthyroidism.

Here the sequenced sample was peripheral blood mononuclear cells (PBMCs), taken at new diagnosis, from a patient treated with antithyroid drugs. The genes are TRBV29-1 and TRBJ2-3; D is undetermined. This TCR was sampled from a woman aged 50 to 65 with Graves disease. The CDR3 region is CSVEQETDTQYF. In DNA form, the CDR3 reads TGCAGCGTTGAGCAAGAAACAGATACGCAGTATTTT.